This is a list of T cell receptor beta chains from one sample in a study of blood T cell repertoires in COVID-19. The assay was immunoSEQ multiplex PCR, and TCRdb's table has in-frame clones only and misses some. The data hold roughly 250,000 clones, with around nine tenths observed a single time. The sequenced material came from peripheral blood. The receptors stem from a woman in her forties who had recovered from COVID-19. Each CDR3 is given with its conserved first and last residue. D genes are given only for firm matches. The size of a clone is reported for some rows only, either as once, few or many, or as a class for expanded clones.

>TRBV28|-|TRBD2|TRBJ2-3
TGTGCCAGCTGCGGCCCAGGGCGTACGGGAGGGTATGCAGATACGCAGTATTTT
CASCGPGRTGGYADTQYF
>TRBV15|-|-|TRBJ1-4
TGTGCCACCAGCAGAGATATCAGTGTTAATGAAAAACTGTTTTTT
CATSRDISVNEKLFF
>TRBV5-1|-|TRBD1|TRBJ2-7
TGCGCCAGCAGCCTGCCGGGACAGGGATTACACGAGCAGTACTTC
CASSLPGQGLHEQYF
>TRBV7-2|-|TRBD1|TRBJ2-2
TGTGCCAGCAGCGTGACCGGGACAGGGGGACCCGGGGAGCTGTTTTTT
CASSVTGTGGPGELFF
>TRBV27|-|TRBD1|TRBJ2-7
TGTGCCAGCAGTTTGTGGGGACAGGGGATCCACGAGCAGTACTTC
CASSLWGQGIHEQYF
>TRBV6-4|-|-|TRBJ2-3
TGTGCCAGCAGTCAAGAGGGACTCGCGAATCCCTATGATACGCAGTATTTT
CASSQEGLANPYDTQYF
>TRBV27|-|TRBD2|TRBJ2-1
TGTGCCAGCAGTTTCCGGACTAGCTATAAGGAGCAGTTCTTC
CASSFRTSYKEQFF
>TRBV19|once|TRBD1|TRBJ1-3
TGTGCCAGTAGTGACAGGGGATTCGGAAACACCATATATTTT
CASSDRGFGNTIYF
>TRBV3-1/TRBV3-2|-|-|TRBJ1-5
TGTGCCAGCAGCCAAGGGCGAGCCGGGACATTAAATCAGCCCCAGCATTTT
CASSQGRAGTLNQPQHF
>TRBV6-2/TRBV6-3|-|TRBD1|TRBJ2-5
TGTGCCAGCAGTTACTCAAAGCGACAGGGAGAGACCCAGTACTTC
CASSYSKRQGETQYF
>TRBV2|-|TRBD1|TRBJ2-1
TGTGCCAGCAAAGAGGGGGGGACAGGGTTGAATGAGCAGTTCTTC
CASKEGGTGLNEQFF
>TRBV25-1|-|-|TRBJ2-7
TGTGCCAGCAGTGTGGCAACCTACGAGCAGTACTTC
CASSVATYEQYF
>TRBV4-2|once|-|TRBJ1-4
TGTGCCAGCAATCATGAGGGGGGGACTAATGAAAAACTGTTTTTT
CASNHEGGTNEKLFF
>TRBV7-2|-|TRBD1|TRBJ1-6
TGTGCCAGCAGCTTAAGCCGAACAGGGGGATCACCCCTCCACTTT
CASSLSRTGGSPLHF
>TRBV11-2|medium-sized|TRBD2|TRBJ2-7
TGTGCCAGCAGCCCCTCGTTTGGGAGGGAGTATCGCGAGCAGTACTTC
CASSPSFGREYREQYF
>TRBV3-1/TRBV3-2|-|TRBD1|TRBJ1-6
TGTGCCAGCAGCCGACAGGGGAATTCACCCCTCCACTTT
CASSRQGNSPLHF
>TRBV30|-|-|TRBJ1-1
TGTGCCTGGAGCCAGGGTATGAACACTGAAGCTTTCTTT
CAWSQGMNTEAFF
>TRBV24-1|-|TRBD2|TRBJ2-1
TGTGCCACAGCGTACGGACTAGCGGGAGGGACCCCTCCCTCCTACAATGAGCAGTTCTTC
CATAYGLAGGTPPSYNEQFF
>TRBV5-5|-|-|TRBJ2-7
TGTGCCAGCAGCCTAGAAGGGGGTAACTCCTACGAGCAGTACTTC
CASSLEGGNSYEQYF
>TRBV28|-|-|TRBJ2-7
TGTGCCAGCATTCCCGGCGGGACTCCATACGAGCAGTACTTC
CASIPGGTPYEQYF
>TRBV14|-|TRBD1|TRBJ2-3
TGTGCCAGCAGCCCTTGGACAGGGGGTAGGACAGATACGCAGTATTTT
CASSPWTGGRTDTQYF
>TRBV11-2|-|-|TRBJ1-2
TGTGCCAGCAGCTTAAAGTCAGGGGATCGTTTGGTCTATGGCTACACCTTC
CASSLKSGDRLVYGYTF
>TRBV6-6|-|-|TRBJ1-5
TGTGCCAGCAGTACAGAACGTAGCAATCAGCCCCAGCATTTT
CASSTERSNQPQHF
>TRBV7-2|-|-|TRBJ1-2
TGTGCCAGCAGCTTAGCGGGAGGGAAGAGGGAGGGCTACACCTTC
CASSLAGGKREGYTF
>TRBV28|-|TRBD1|TRBJ1-5
TGTGCCAGCAGTTTATATGGGGGGACAGGGAACAATCAGCCCCAGCATTTT
CASSLYGGTGNNQPQHF
>TRBV5-5|-|-|TRBJ2-7
TGTGCCAGCAGCGTCGCGGCAGTTCCCTACGAGCAGTACTTC
CASSVAAVPYEQYF